This TCR beta chain came from a study of type 1 regulatory T cells. For the study at large: This in vitro CD4 product, T-allo10, is enriched for Tr1 cells and alloantigen-specific.

TCRdb itself ran the reads through MiXCR, one entry per CDR3 protein. The repertoire holds tens of thousands of distinct CDR3 sequences, with less than 50% as singletons. The CDR3 sequence is 14 residues long. V gave up 6 bases and J gave up 0 bases, with 11 bases separating them. CDR1 is SNHLY, CDR2 FYNNEI, per germline. In this sample, this clonotype turned up many times. Antigen specificity is unknown. This receptor was obtained from a human donor in good health. V is TRBV2 and J is TRBJ1-1; D not certain. Sequenced input: cultured T cells, either the whole culture or a sorted T cell fraction (not recorded which). CDR3 residues: CASRAGRMNTEAFF. The CDR3 bases are TGTGCCAGCAGGGCCGGACGGATGAACACTGAAGCTTTCTTT.